Below, one T cell receptor beta chain is given with its context. The sample belongs to a study of blood T cell repertoires in COVID-19. TCRdb's copy holds only in-frame clones and misses some; the assay was immunoSEQ multiplex PCR. The data show some 270,000 clones, with 70% to 90% seen just once and approximately 0.94% held by the top ten. The CDR3 extends over 11 amino acids. CDR1 and CDR2 (germline): ENHRY, SYGVKD. Between the trimmed V and J ends, which lost 3 bases and 8 bases, there was a span of 6 bases. The receptor was derived from a human donor with COVID-19, enrolled during active disease. The donor label of this sample is uncertain. This chain joins TRBV10-3 and TRBJ2-3; no definite D call. Sequencing used peripheral blood. The CDR3 nucleotides read TGTGCCATCAGTGACTCCGGTACGCAGTATTTT. Its protein product is CAISDSGTQYF.